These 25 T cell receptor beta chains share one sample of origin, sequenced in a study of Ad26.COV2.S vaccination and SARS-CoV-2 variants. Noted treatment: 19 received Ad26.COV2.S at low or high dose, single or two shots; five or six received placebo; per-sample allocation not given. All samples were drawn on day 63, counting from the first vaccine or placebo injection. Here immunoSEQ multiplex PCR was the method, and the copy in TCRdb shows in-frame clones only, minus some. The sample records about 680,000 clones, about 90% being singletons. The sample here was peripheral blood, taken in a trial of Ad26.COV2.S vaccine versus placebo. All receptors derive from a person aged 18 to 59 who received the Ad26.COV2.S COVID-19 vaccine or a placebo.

The CDR3 coding sequence is TGTGCCAGCAGCTGGACTAGCGGGGGGATCTACGAGCAGTACTTC. This codes for CASSWTSGGIYEQYF. The gene calls are TRBV11-2 and TRBJ2-7, with 14 bases fitting TRBD2. CDR3 length: 15 amino acids. The J segment lost 3 bases and the V segment lost 4 bases, leaving 2 bases of the junction unmatched. Germline V gives CDR1 SGHAT, CDR2 FQNNGV.

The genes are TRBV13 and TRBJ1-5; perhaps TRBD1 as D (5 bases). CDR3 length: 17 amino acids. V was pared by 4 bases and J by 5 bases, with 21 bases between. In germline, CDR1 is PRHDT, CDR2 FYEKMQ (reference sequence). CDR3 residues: CASSSPTGPQPYQPQHF. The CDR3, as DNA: TGTGCCAGCAGCTCCCCTACAGGACCTCAACCCTATCAGCCCCAGCATTTT.

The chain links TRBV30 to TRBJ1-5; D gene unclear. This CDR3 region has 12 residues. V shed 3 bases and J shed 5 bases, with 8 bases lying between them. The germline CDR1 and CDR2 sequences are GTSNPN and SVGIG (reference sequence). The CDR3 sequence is CAWSLTDQPQHF. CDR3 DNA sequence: TGTGCCTGGAGCCTTACCGATCAGCCCCAGCATTTT.

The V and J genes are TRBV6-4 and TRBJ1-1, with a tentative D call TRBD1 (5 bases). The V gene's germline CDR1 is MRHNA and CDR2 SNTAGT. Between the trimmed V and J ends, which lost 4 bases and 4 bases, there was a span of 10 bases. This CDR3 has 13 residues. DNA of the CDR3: TGTGCCAGCAGTGTTACAGACAGCACTGAAGCTTTCTTT. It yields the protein CASSVTDSTEAFF.

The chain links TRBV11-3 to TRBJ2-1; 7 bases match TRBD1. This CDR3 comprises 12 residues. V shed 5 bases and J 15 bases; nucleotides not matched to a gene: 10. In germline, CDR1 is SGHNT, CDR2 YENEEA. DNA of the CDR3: TGTGCCAGCAGCCGTCGACAGGGTGCTCTGTTCTTC. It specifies CASSRRQGALFF.

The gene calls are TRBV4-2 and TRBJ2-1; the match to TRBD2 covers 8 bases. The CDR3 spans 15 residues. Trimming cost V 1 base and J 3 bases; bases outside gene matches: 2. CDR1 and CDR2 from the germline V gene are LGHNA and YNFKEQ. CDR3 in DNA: TGTGCCAGCAGCCAAGGACTAGCGAGCTACAATGAGCAGTTCTTC. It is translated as CASSQGLASYNEQFF.

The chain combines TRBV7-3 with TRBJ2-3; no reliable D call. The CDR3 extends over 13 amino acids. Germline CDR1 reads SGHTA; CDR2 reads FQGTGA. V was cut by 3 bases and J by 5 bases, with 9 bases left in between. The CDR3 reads CASSFPGIDTQYF. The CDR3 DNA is TGTGCCAGCAGCTTCCCTGGGATAGATACGCAGTATTTT.

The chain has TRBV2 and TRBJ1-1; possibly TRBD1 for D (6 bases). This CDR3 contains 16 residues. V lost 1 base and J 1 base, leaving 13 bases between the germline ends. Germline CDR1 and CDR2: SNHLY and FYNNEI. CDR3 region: CASSEVRGGRNTEAFF. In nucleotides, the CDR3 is TGTGCCAGCAGTGAAGTACGGGGGGGCCGGAACACTGAAGCTTTCTTT.

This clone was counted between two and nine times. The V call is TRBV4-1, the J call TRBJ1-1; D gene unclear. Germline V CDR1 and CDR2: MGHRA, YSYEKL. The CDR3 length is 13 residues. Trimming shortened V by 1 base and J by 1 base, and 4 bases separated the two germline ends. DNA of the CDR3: TGCGCCAGCAGCCAAGTACGGAACACTGAAGCTTTCTTT. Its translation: CASSQVRNTEAFF.

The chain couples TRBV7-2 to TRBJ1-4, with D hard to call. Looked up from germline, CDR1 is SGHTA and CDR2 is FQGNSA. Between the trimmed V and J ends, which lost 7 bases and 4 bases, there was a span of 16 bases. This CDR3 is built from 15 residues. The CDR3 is CASTPRPAGNEKLFF. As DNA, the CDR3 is TGTGCCAGCACCCCTCGCCCGGCGGGTAATGAAAAACTGTTTTTT.

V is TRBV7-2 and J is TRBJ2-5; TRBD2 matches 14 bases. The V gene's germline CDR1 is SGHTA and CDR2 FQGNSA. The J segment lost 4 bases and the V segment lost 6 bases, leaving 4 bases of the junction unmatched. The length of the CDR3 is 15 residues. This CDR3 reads CASRGLAGGGETQYF. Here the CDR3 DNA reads TGTGCCAGCAGAGGACTAGCGGGGGGTGGAGAGACCCAGTACTTC.

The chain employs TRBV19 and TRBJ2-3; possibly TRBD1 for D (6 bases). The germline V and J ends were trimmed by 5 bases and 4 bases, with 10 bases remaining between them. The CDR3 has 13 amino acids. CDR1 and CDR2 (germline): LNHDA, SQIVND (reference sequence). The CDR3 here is CASSDRIADTQYF. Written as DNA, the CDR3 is TGTGCCAGTAGTGACAGGATTGCAGATACGCAGTATTTT.

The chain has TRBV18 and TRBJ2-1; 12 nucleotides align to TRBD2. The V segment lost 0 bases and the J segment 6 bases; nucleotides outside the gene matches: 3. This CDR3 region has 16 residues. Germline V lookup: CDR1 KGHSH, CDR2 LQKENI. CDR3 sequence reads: CASSPPSSGRANEQFF. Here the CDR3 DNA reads TGTGCCAGCTCACCACCTTCTAGCGGGAGGGCCAATGAGCAGTTCTTC.

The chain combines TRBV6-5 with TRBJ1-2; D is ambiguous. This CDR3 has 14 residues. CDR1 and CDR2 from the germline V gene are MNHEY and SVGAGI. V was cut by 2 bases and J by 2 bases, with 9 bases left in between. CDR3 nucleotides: TGTGCCAGCAGTTACGCCGGAGGCAACTATGGCTACACCTTC. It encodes CASSYAGGNYGYTF.

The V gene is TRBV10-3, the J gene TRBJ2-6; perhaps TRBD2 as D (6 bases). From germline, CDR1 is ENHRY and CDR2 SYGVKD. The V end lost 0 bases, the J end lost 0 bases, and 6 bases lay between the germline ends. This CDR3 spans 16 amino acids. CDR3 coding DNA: TGTGCCATCAGTGAGTCGGGGGGCTCTGGGGCCAACGTCCTGACTTTC. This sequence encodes CAISESGGSGANVLTF.

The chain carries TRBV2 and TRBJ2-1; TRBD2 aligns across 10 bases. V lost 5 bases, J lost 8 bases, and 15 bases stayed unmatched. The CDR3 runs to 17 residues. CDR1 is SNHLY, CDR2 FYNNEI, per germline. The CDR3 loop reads CASSPTAGASGGHEQFF. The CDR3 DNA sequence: TGTGCCAGCAGTCCCACCGCCGGGGCTAGCGGGGGCCATGAGCAGTTCTTC. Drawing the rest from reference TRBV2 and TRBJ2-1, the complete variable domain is EPEVTQTPSHQVTQMGQEVILRCVPISNHLYFYWYRQILGQKVEFLVSFYNNEISEKSEIFDDQFSVERPDGSNFTLKIRSTKLEDSAMYFCASSPTAGASGGHEQFFGPGTRLTVL.

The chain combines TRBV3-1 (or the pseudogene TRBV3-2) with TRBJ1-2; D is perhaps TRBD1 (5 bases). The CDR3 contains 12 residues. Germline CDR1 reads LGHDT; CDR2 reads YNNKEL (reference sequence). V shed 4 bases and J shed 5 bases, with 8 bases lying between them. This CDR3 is CASSRGVYGYTF. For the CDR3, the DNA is TGTGCCAGCAGCCGAGGGGTTTATGGCTACACCTTC.

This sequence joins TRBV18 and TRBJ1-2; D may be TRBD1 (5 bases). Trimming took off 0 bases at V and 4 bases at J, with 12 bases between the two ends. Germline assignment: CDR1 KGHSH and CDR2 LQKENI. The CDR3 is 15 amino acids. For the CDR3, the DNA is TGTGCCAGCTCACCACCCAGGGAGGGAGGCTATGGCTACACCTTC. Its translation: CASSPPREGGYGYTF.

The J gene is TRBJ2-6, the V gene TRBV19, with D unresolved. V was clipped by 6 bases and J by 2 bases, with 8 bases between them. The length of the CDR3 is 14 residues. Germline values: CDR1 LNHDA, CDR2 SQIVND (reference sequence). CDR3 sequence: CASSPGAGANVLTF. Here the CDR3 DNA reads TGTGCCAGTAGCCCCGGCGCTGGGGCCAACGTCCTGACTTTC.

CDR3 DNA: TGTGCCAGCAGCCCTTCTGGGACAGGGGGCTACAATGAGCAGTTCTTC. This codes for CASSPSGTGGYNEQFF. The chain carries TRBV13 and TRBJ2-1, with 11 bases matching TRBD1. The CDR3 length is 16 residues. The J segment lost 3 bases and the V segment lost 5 bases, leaving 6 bases of the junction unmatched. CDR1 and CDR2 from the germline V gene are PRHDT and FYEKMQ (reference sequence).

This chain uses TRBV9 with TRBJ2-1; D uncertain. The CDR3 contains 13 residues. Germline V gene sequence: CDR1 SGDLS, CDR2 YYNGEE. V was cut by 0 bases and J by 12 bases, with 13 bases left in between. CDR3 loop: CASSVAVKDVQFF. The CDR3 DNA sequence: TGTGCCAGCAGCGTAGCTGTGAAAGACGTGCAGTTCTTC.

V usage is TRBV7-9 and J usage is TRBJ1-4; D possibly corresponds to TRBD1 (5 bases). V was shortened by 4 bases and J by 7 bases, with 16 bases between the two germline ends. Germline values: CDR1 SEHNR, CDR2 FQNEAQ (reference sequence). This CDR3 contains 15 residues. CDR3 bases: TGTGCCAGCAGCTCACTTGGGGGTTCGCGTGAAAAACTGTTTTTT. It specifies CASSSLGGSREKLFF. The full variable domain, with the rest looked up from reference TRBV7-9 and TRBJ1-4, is DTGVSQNPRHKITKRGQNVTFRCDPISEHNRLYWYRQTLGQGPEFLTYFQNEAQLEKSRLLSDRFSAERPKGSFSTLEIQRTEQGDSAMYLCASSSLGGSREKLFFGSGTQLSVL.

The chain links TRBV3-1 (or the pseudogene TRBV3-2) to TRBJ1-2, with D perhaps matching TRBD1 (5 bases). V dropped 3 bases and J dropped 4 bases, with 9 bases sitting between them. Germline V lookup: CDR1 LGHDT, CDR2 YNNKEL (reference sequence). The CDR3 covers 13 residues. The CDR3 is CASSQRGIYGYTF. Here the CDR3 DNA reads TGTGCCAGCAGCCAGAGGGGCATCTATGGCTACACCTTC.

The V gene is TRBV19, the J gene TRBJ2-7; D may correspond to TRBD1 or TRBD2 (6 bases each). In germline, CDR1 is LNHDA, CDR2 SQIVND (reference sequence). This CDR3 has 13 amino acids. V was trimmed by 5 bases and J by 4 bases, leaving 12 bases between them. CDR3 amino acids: CASSPGDNYEQYF. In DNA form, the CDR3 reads TGTGCCAGTAGTCCGGGGGACAATTACGAGCAGTACTTC.

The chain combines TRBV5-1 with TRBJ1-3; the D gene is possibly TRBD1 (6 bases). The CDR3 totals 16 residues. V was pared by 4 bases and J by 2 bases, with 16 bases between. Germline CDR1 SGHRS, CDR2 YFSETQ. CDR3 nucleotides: TGCGCCAGCAGCGCAACAGGGCTGACCGCTGGAAACACCATATATTTT. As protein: CASSATGLTAGNTIYF.